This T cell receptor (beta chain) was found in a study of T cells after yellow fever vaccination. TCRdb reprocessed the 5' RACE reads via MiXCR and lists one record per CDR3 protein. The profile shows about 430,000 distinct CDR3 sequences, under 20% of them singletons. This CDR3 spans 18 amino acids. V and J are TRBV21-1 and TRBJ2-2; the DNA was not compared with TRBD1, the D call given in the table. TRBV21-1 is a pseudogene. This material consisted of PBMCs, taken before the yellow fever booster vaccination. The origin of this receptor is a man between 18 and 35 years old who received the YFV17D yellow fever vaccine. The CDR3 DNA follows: TGTGCCAGCAGCAAAGGGGTAAACCGGACAGGGAGAACCGGGGAGCTGTTTTTT. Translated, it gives CASSKGVNRTGRTGELFF.